This T cell receptor (beta chain) came from a study of blood T cell repertoires in COVID-19. Overall study context: There were acute and convalescent COVID-19 samples, and they came from the United States, Italy and Spain. PBMCs, B-cell-depleted T cells, or T cells were the source of the cDNA or gDNA that made up the material.

In the original workflow: Quantification of nucleated cells was approximated via reference gene primer amplification. The data were produced by immunoSEQ multiplex PCR, yet TCRdb's version contains in-frame clones alone and is incomplete. V, J and clone size were drawn from that table, and D and trimming were deduced from the DNA. The table has 85,000 to 120,000 clones, around 73% seen once. The sample consisted of peripheral blood. The source is a man aged 60 to 75 with active or convalescent COVID-19.

CDR3 region: CASSLAGARNEQFF. The CDR3 nucleotides are TGTGCCAGCAGCTTAGCGGGAGCGAGGAATGAGCAGTTCTTC. The chain couples TRBV11-3 to TRBJ2-1, with D perhaps matching TRBD2 (6 bases). The V and J ends lost 1 base and 7 bases respectively, with 11 bases between them. Per germline, CDR1 SGHNT and CDR2 YENEEA. This CDR3 is 14 amino acids long.